The 27 T cell receptor beta chains below come from one sample, sequenced in a study of PD-1 blockade in mismatch repair-deficient tumors (dated by TCRdb to the late 2010s). Library construction relied on the immunoSEQ multiplex PCR assay. What TCRdb holds here is the immuneACCESS table cut down to in-frame rearrangements. Part of the clones is not present; checked against another copy, under half of the missing clones reflect an unresolved V gene, and the others are unexplained. The sample table contains about 79,000 clones; only one count was recorded for approximately 80% of them. The top ten constitute approximately 5.5% of the sample. The sample was peripheral blood, taken 44 weeks after starting pembrolizumab. The origin of the receptors is an adult with mismatch repair-deficient cancer.

CDR3 bases: TGTGCCACCAGCAGAGTTGGTATTAGGGACGACACTGAAGCTTTCTTT. Its translation is CATSRVGIRDDTEAFF. The chain carries TRBV15 and TRBJ1-1; maybe TRBD1 (5 bases). V dropped 1 base and J dropped 3 bases, with 15 bases sitting between them. This CDR3 has 16 residues. Germline lookup yields CDR1 LNHNV and CDR2 YYDKDF (reference sequence).

The gene calls are TRBV11-2 and TRBJ1-1; D uncertain. The germline gives CDR1 SGHAT, CDR2 FQNNGV. V was pared by 1 base and J by 2 bases, with 17 bases between. The CDR3 is 17 residues long. The CDR3 DNA is TGTGCCAGCAGCTTAGGGGTCAAACCCCAGGCTAACACTGAAGCTTTCTTT. Translated: CASSLGVKPQANTEAFF.

This clone was seen just once. The chain is built from TRBV10-3 and TRBJ2-1; D may be TRBD1 or TRBD2 (5 bases each). Germline values: CDR1 ENHRY, CDR2 SYGVKD. The CDR3 extends over 15 amino acids. V lost 1 base to trimming and J lost 8 bases, with 15 bases between them. CDR3 DNA sequence: TGTGCCATCAGTGAGTTTGGGACGTCGGCGGATGAGCAGTTCTTC. Protein product: CAISEFGTSADEQFF.

The rearrangement links TRBV28 to TRBJ2-5; 7 positions agree with TRBD1. After removal of 2 bases from V and 2 bases from J, the junction contained 5 bases not matched to a gene. Germline V gene sequence: CDR1 MDHEN, CDR2 SYDVKM. The CDR3 consists of 15 residues. CDR3 DNA sequence: TGTGCCAGCAGTTTAAGTCAGGGACAGCAAGAGACCCAGTACTTC. Translation: CASSLSQGQQETQYF.

This chain joins TRBV27 and TRBJ1-1; 10 bases fit TRBD1. The CDR3 sequence is 16 residues long. Germline V gene data show CDR1 as MNHEY and CDR2 as SMNVEV (reference sequence). Trimming at V came to 2 bases and at J to 9 bases, leaving 12 bases not matched to a gene. The CDR3 DNA sequence: TGTGCCAGCAGTTTAGTGTTGACAGGGGGCCAGGGAAAAGCTTTCTTT. Translated: CASSLVLTGGQGKAFF.

This chain uses TRBV5-5 with TRBJ2-1; 7 bases align to TRBD2. The CDR3 covers 13 residues. Germline values: CDR1 SGHKS, CDR2 YYEKEE (reference sequence). The trim removed 6 bases at V and 8 bases at J, leaving 8 bases unmatched. The CDR3 DNA reads as TGTGCCAGCATCGTGGCGGGAGTTCATGAGCAGTTCTTC. It codes for CASIVAGVHEQFF.

V gene TRBV7-6 combines with J gene TRBJ2-7; 8 positions match TRBD2. The CDR3 sequence is 15 residues long. V lost 3 bases and J lost 3; bases outside the gene matches: 7. Germline CDR1 and CDR2: SGHVS and FNYEAQ. CDR3 loop: CASSLGSGSHYEQYF. The CDR3 region has the DNA TGTGCCAGCAGCTTGGGGAGCGGGAGTCACTACGAGCAGTACTTC.

This chain links TRBV6-5 with TRBJ2-7, with TRBD2 as a possible D gene (7 bases). The germline CDR1 and CDR2 sequences are MNHEY and SVGAGI. The CDR3 extends over 14 amino acids. The V and J ends lost 0 bases and 6 bases respectively, with 12 bases between them. The CDR3 loop is CASSYSSRGAEQYF. The CDR3 DNA reads as TGTGCCAGCAGTTACTCGAGTCGGGGGGCCGAGCAGTACTTC.

This chain uses TRBV18 with TRBJ1-3; 8 bases match TRBD1. This CDR3 region has 16 residues. Unmatched junction bases numbered 8, after V lost 5 bases and J lost 2 bases. Germline CDR1 KGHSH, CDR2 LQKENI. CDR3 sequence: CASSSSNRGAGNTIYF. The CDR3 DNA reads TGTGCCAGCTCATCAAGCAACAGGGGGGCTGGAAACACCATATATTTT.

The chain recombines TRBV13 with TRBJ2-2; 7 positions match TRBD2. This CDR3 region has 15 residues. V gave up 1 base and J gave up 5 bases; unmatched junction bases: 4. Germline loops: CDR1 PRHDT, CDR2 FYEKMQ (reference sequence). The CDR3 here is CASSLELARTGELFF. For the CDR3, the DNA is TGTGCCAGCAGCTTAGAACTAGCGAGAACCGGGGAGCTGTTTTTT.

This sequence joins TRBV29-1 and TRBJ2-3, with 8 bases matching TRBD1. V trimming: 4 bases; J trimming: 2 bases; junction bases outside the gene matches: 5. Germline V gene lookup returns CDR1 SQVTM and CDR2 ANQGSEA. CDR3 size: 14 residues. This chain's CDR3 is CSVAEQGATDTQYF. CDR3 DNA sequence: TGCAGCGTTGCCGAGCAGGGGGCCACAGATACGCAGTATTTT.

The chain links TRBV12-5 to TRBJ1-2; D is ambiguous. The CDR3 covers 15 residues. The V end was cut by 1 base, the J end by 4 bases, with 13 bases between. Looked up from germline, CDR1 is LGHNT and CDR2 is FRNRAP. CDR3 coding DNA: TGTGCTAGTGGTTTGGCACTCAAGAGCCCCTATGGCTACACCTTC. Translation gives CASGLALKSPYGYTF.

This chain uses TRBV30 with TRBJ2-2; D possibly corresponds to TRBD2 (6 bases). CDR3 size: 15 residues. Germline CDR1 and CDR2: GTSNPN and SVGIG (reference sequence). V was shortened by 4 bases and J by 1 base, with 13 bases between the two germline ends. The CDR3 coding sequence is TGTGCCTGGACTCCCCGGGGGAGGAACACCGGGGAGCTGTTTTTT. This sequence encodes CAWTPRGRNTGELFF. Full variable domain (remainder filled in from reference TRBV30 and TRBJ2-2): SQTIHQWPATLVQPVGSPLSLECTVEGTSNPNLYWYRQAAGRGLQLLFYSVGIGQISSEVPQNLSASRPQDRQFILSSKKLLLSDSGFYLCAWTPRGRNTGELFFGEGSRLTVL.

In its sample, this clone was seen a few times. This chain links TRBV28 with TRBJ1-2; 12 nucleotides match TRBD1. CDR1 and CDR2 from the germline V gene are MDHEN and SYDVKM. This CDR3 has 16 residues. V gave up 4 bases and J gave up 2 bases; unmatched junction bases: 5. In DNA, the CDR3 is TGTGCCAGCAGTTATACCGGGACAGGGGGCAACTATGGCTACACCTTC. This codes for CASSYTGTGGNYGYTF.

The rearrangement joins TRBV15 to TRBJ2-3; no firm D call. Germline values: CDR1 LNHNV, CDR2 YYDKDF (reference sequence). This CDR3 has 16 residues. The germline V and J ends were trimmed by 0 bases and 0 bases, with 10 bases remaining between them. The CDR3 DNA follows: TGTGCCACCAGCAGAGATCCCTGGACCAGCACAGATACGCAGTATTTT. Translation gives CATSRDPWTSTDTQYF.

J is TRBJ2-7 and V is TRBV19; 9 bases match TRBD2. This CDR3 has 14 amino acids. Germline values: CDR1 LNHDA, CDR2 SQIVND (reference sequence). V lost 3 bases to trimming and J lost 6 bases; unmatched junction nucleotides: 6. CDR3 bases: TGTGCCAGTAGTATGTTAGCGGGAGTGAGCGAGCAGTACTTC. It yields the protein CASSMLAGVSEQYF.

This sequence joins TRBV7-8 and TRBJ2-3; 7 nucleotides match TRBD1. CDR1 and CDR2 from the germline V gene are SGHVS and FQNEAQ. J gave up 2 bases and V 4 bases, and 12 bases lay outside the gene matches. This CDR3 has 17 amino acids. CDR3 DNA sequence: TGTGCCAGCAGCTCCCGGCCGGGACAGACACACACAGATACGCAGTATTTT. It encodes CASSSRPGQTHTDTQYF.

J is TRBJ2-7 and V is TRBV4-2; 7 bases fit TRBD1. Germline lookup yields CDR1 LGHNA and CDR2 YNFKEQ. V shed 4 bases and J 5 bases; nucleotides not matched to a gene: 11. The CDR3 is made up of 15 amino acids. The CDR3 DNA reads TGTGCCAGCAGCCCCGGACAGGCGGTACAGGACGAGCAGTACTTC. Translating it yields CASSPGQAVQDEQYF.

CDR3 region: CASSYPGMSSYEQYF. In nucleotides, the CDR3 is TGTGCCAGCAGCTATCCCGGGATGAGCTCCTACGAGCAGTACTTC. The rearrangement uses TRBV7-9 and TRBJ2-7; possibly TRBD2 for D (5 bases). V was trimmed by 4 bases and J by 0 bases, leaving 13 bases between them. The CDR3 contains 15 residues. Germline lookup yields CDR1 SEHNR and CDR2 FQNEAQ (reference sequence).

The chain combines TRBV6-1 with TRBJ2-7; no reliable D call. Trimming took off 5 bases at V and 8 bases at J, with 13 bases between the two ends. The germline V gene has CDR1 MNHNS and CDR2 SASEGT. The CDR3 runs to 12 residues. CDR3 loop: CASSPNRIQQYF. In nucleotides, the CDR3 is TGTGCCAGCAGTCCAAACCGGATCCAGCAGTACTTC.

The chain combines TRBV4-1 with TRBJ1-1; no clear D. The V gene lost 0 bases and the J gene lost 3 bases, with 5 bases spanning the gap. Germline V CDR1 and CDR2: MGHRA, YSYEKL. The CDR3 has 13 amino acids. The CDR3 nucleotides read TGCGCCAGCAGCCAAGACGAGGACACTGAAGCTTTCTTT. Translated: CASSQDEDTEAFF.

J is TRBJ2-1 and V is TRBV13, with D possibly TRBD2 on 5 matching bases. The germline V gene encodes CDR1 PRHDT and CDR2 FYEKMQ (reference sequence). The CDR3 is 13 residues long. V lost 1 base to trimming and J lost 7 bases, with 8 bases between them. CDR3 loop: CASSLAPGNEQFF. The DNA for the CDR3 is TGTGCCAGCAGCTTAGCGCCGGGAAATGAGCAGTTCTTC.

This clone was counted between two and nine times. The V call is TRBV5-4, the J call TRBJ1-1; D remains unclear. CDR3 length: 14 amino acids. Trimming cost V 4 bases and J 1 base, with 11 bases left between them. Germline V gene data show CDR1 as SGHNT and CDR2 as YYREEE (reference sequence). CDR3 amino acids: CASSQDRSNTEAFF. The CDR3 DNA sequence: TGTGCCAGCAGCCAGGACCGATCGAACACTGAAGCTTTCTTT.

This sequence joins TRBV7-9 and TRBJ2-1, with 11 bases identical to TRBD2. CDR3 length: 15 residues. J gave up 7 bases and V 3 bases, and 5 bases lay outside the gene matches. From germline, CDR1 is SEHNR and CDR2 FQNEAQ (reference sequence). The CDR3 loop reads CASSFSGRAENEQFF. The CDR3 nucleotides are TGTGCCAGCAGCTTTAGCGGGAGGGCGGAGAATGAGCAGTTCTTC.

The CDR3 sequence: CASSPSGQGKDNEQFF. CDR3 sequence (DNA): TGTGCCAGCTCACCATCGGGACAGGGAAAGGACAATGAGCAGTTCTTC. The chain uses TRBV18 and TRBJ2-1, with 9 bases matching TRBD1. With V trimmed by 2 bases and J by 5 bases, 7 bases remained unmatched. CDR1 is KGHSH and CDR2 is LQKENI in the germline V gene. The CDR3 is 16 residues long.

J is TRBJ2-7 and V is TRBV21-1. TRBV21-1 is designated a pseudogene. CDR3 length: 15 residues. CDR3 protein: CASSKVRHWSYEQYF. The CDR3 bases are TGTGCCAGCAGCAAAGTTCGACACTGGAGTTACGAGCAGTACTTC.

The gene calls are TRBV5-6 and TRBJ2-7; 7 bases align to TRBD2. Germline-derived CDR1 and CDR2 are SGHDT and YYEEEE. With 4 bases clipped from V and 6 bases from J, the junction kept 16 bases outside the gene matches. The CDR3 is made up of 16 amino acids. CDR3 nucleotides: TGTGCCAGCAGCCGCTACGGGACTATTAAGGTTGGCGAGCAGTACTTC. Its translation is CASSRYGTIKVGEQYF. Variable domain in full (rest from reference TRBV5-6 and TRBJ2-7): DAGVTQSPTHLIKTRGQQVTLRCSPKSGHDTVSWYQQALGQGPQFIFQYYEEEERQRGNFPDRFSGHQFPNYSSELNVNALLLGDSALYLCASSRYGTIKVGEQYFGPGTRLTVT.